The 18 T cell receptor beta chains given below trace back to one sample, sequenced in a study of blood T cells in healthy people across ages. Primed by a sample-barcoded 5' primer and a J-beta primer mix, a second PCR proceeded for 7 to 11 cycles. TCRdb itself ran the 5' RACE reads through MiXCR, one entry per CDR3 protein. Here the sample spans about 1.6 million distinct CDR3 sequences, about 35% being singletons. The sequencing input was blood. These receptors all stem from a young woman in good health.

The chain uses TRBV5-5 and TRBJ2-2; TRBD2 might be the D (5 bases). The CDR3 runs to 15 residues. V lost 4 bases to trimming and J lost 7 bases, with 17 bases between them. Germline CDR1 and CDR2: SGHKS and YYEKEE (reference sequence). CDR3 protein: CASSPSGYSYGELFF. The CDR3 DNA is TGTGCCAGCAGCCCCTCGGGGTACTCATACGGGGAGCTGTTTTTT.

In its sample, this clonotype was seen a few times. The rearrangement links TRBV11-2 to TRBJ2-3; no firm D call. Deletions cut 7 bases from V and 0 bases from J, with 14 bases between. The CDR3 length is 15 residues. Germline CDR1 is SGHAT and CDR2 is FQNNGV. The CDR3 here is CASKAPRTSTDTQYF. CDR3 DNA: TGTGCCAGCAAGGCGCCTCGCACTAGCACAGATACGCAGTATTTT.

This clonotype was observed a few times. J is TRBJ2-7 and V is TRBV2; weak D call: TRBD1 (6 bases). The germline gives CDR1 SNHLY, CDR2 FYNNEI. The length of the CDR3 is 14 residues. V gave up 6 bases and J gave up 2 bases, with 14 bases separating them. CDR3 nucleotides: TGTGCCAGCAGGCGACAGGAGGCCACCTACGAGCAGTACTTC. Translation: CASRRQEATYEQYF.

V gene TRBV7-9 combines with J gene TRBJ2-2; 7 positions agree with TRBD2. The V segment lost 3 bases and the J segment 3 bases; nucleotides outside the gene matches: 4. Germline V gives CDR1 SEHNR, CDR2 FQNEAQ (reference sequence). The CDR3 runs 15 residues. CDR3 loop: CASSFGGRYTGELFF. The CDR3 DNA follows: TGTGCCAGCAGCTTCGGGGGGAGATACACCGGGGAGCTGTTTTTT.

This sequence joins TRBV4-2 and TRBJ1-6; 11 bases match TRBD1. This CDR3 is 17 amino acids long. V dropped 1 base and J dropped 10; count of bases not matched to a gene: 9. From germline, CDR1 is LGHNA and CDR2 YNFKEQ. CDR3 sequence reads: CASSQAMGQGGASPLHF. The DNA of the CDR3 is TGTGCCAGCAGCCAAGCAATGGGACAGGGGGGAGCGTCACCCCTCCACTTT.

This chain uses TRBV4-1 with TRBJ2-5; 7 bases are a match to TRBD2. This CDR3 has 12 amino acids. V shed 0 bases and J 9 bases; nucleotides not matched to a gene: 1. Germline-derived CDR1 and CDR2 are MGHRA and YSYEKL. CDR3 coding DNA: TGCGCCAGCAGCCAAGACCGGGAGGCCCAGTACTTC. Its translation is CASSQDREAQYF.

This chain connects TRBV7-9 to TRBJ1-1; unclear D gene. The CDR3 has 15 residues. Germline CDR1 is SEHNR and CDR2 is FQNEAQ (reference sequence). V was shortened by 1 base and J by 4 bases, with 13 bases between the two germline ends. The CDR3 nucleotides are TGTGCCAGCAGCTTAGGTGGAGGGTCGAGCACTGAAGCTTTCTTT. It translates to CASSLGGGSSTEAFF.

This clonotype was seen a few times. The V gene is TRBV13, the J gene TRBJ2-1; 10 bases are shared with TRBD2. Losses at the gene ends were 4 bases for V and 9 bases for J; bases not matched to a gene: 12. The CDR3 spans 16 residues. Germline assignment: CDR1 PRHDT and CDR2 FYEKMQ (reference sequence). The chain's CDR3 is CASSSSGTSVSGEQFF. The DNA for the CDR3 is TGTGCCAGCAGCTCATCCGGGACTAGCGTTTCCGGTGAGCAGTTCTTC.

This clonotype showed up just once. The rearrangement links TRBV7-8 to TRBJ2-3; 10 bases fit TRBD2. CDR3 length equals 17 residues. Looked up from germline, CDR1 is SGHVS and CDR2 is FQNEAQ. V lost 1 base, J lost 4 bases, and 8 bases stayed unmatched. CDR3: CASSLVSGLAGADTQYF. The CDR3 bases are TGTGCCAGCAGCTTAGTTTCCGGCCTAGCGGGAGCAGATACGCAGTATTTT.

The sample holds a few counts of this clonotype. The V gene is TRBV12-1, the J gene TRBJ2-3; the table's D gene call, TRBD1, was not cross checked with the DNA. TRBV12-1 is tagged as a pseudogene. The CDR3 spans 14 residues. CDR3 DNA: TGTGCCAGCAGCTTTGTGGGGGCAAAGGATACGCAGTATTTT. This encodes CASSFVGAKDTQYF.

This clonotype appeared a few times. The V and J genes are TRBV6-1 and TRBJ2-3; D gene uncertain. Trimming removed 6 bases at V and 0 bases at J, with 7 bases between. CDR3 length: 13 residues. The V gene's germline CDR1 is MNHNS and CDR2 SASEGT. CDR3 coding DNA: TGTGCCAGCAGGTTTGGGAGCACAGATACGCAGTATTTT. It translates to CASRFGSTDTQYF.

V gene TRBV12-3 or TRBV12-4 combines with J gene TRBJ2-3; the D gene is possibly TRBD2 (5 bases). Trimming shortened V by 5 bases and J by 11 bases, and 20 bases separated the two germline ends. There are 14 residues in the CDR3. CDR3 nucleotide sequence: TGTGCCAGCAGTGACGGGGTGCCCACAGATGTGCAGTATTTT. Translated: CASSDGVPTDVQYF.

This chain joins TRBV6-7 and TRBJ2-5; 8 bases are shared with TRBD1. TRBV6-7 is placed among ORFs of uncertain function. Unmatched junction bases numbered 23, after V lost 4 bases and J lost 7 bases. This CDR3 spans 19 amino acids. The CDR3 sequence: CASSWGTGNFMTRFRTQYF. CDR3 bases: TGTGCCAGCAGTTGGGGGACAGGTAACTTTATGACAAGATTCAGGACCCAGTACTTC.

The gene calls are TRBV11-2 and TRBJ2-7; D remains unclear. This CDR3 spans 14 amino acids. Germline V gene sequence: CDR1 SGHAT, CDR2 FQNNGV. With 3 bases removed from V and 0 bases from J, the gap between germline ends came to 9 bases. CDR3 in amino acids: CASSFELSSYEQYF. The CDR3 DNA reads TGTGCCAGCAGCTTCGAACTAAGCTCCTACGAGCAGTACTTC.

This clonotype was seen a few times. The DNA for the CDR3 is TGTGCCTGGAGACAGGGGTCTACCTACGAGCAGTACTTC. Protein: CAWRQGSTYEQYF. The rearrangement uses TRBV30 and TRBJ2-7; 7 bases are a match to TRBD1. The CDR3 has 13 amino acids. V gave up 3 bases and J gave up 2 bases; unmatched junction bases: 4. The V gene's germline CDR1 is GTSNPN and CDR2 SVGIG (reference sequence).

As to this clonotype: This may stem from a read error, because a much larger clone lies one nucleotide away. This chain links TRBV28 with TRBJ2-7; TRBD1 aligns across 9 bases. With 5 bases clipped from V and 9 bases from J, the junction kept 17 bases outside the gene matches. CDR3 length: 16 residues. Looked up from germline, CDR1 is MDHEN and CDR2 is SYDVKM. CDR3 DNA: TGTGCCAGCAGTCTTGCCGGGACAGGGAACCTCCACGGGCAGTACTTC. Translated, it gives CASSLAGTGNLHGQYF.

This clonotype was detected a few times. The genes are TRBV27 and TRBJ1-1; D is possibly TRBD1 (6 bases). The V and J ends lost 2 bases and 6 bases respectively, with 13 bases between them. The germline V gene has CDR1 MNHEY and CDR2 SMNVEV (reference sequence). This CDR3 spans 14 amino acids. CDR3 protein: CASSLTSGDPEAFF. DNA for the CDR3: TGTGCCAGCAGTTTAACTTCAGGGGACCCTGAAGCTTTCTTT.

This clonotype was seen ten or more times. CDR3 DNA sequence: TGCAGCGTTGATGTAGGGGGCGGCGAGACCCAGTACTTC. Amino acids: CSVDVGGGETQYF. The chain couples TRBV29-1 to TRBJ2-5, with 7 positions matching TRBD1. The CDR3 sequence is 13 residues long. V lost 3 bases and J lost 5; bases outside the gene matches: 6. The germline CDR1 and CDR2 sequences are SQVTM and ANQGSEA.